These 25 T cell receptor beta chains were sequenced from one sample in a study of T and B cells in COVID-19 patients. Each TRB amplification used about 250-550 ng of genomic DNA from blood. Multiplex PCR with BIOMED2 TRB-A/B primer pools amplified TRB rearrangements. Using its own MiXCR run on the multiplex PCR reads, TCRdb lists one record per CDR3 protein. The table has more than 3,000 distinct CDR3 sequences, around 20% seen once. The sequenced sample consisted of blood. These receptor sequences come from a human donor with active COVID-19.

V and J are TRBV6-5 and TRBJ1-1, with D hard to call. The CDR3 length is 13 residues. Germline lookup yields CDR1 MNHEY and CDR2 SVGAGI. Between the trimmed V and J ends, which lost 8 bases and 0 bases, there was a span of 10 bases. DNA of the CDR3: TGTGCCAGCTGCTCCATTCTGAACACTGAAGCTTTCTTT. This gives the protein CASCSILNTEAFF.

Relative to its sample, this clonotype is medium-sized. CDR3 sequence reads: CASSTSVPLTSSGANVLTF. CDR3 DNA: TGTGCCAGCAGCACCAGCGTCCCCCTCACTAGCTCTGGGGCCAACGTCCTGACTTTC. This chain uses TRBV7-9 with TRBJ2-6; tentative D call: TRBD2 (5 bases). V lost 5 bases to trimming and J lost 0 bases, with 20 bases between them. The CDR3 runs to 19 residues. The germline gives CDR1 SEHNR, CDR2 FQNEAQ (reference sequence).

The chain carries TRBV10-2 and TRBJ1-5; D not resolved. This CDR3 has 14 residues. With 2 bases removed from V and 0 bases from J, the gap between germline ends came to 5 bases. Germline assignment: CDR1 WSHSY and CDR2 SAAADI. The CDR3: CASSESHSNQPQHF. The DNA for the CDR3 is TGCGCCAGCAGTGAGAGTCATAGCAATCAGCCCCAGCATTTT.

This clonotype was picked up a small number of times. The chain links TRBV5-1 to TRBJ1-3, with unresolved D. The CDR3 is 14 residues long. Germline CDR1 is SGHRS and CDR2 is YFSETQ. V shed 3 bases and J shed 0 bases, with 7 bases lying between them. CDR3 region: CASSSVGSGNTIYF. The CDR3 nucleotides read TGCGCCAGCAGCTCCGTAGGCTCTGGAAACACCATATATTTT.

Only a few counts were recorded for this clonotype. This chain joins TRBV5-4 and TRBJ1-2; TRBD1 might be the D (5 bases). The CDR3 consists of 15 residues. The V and J ends lost 0 bases and 2 bases respectively, with 11 bases between them. From germline, CDR1 is SGHNT and CDR2 YYREEE (reference sequence). CDR3 loop: CASSLGSGDNYGYTF. In DNA form, the CDR3 reads TGTGCCAGCAGCTTGGGTTCGGGGGACAACTATGGCTACACCTTC.

In its sample, this clonotype ranks as medium-sized. The genes are TRBV6-1 and TRBJ2-3; D is unclear. This CDR3 is built from 15 residues. V lost 2 bases to trimming and J lost 2 bases, with 11 bases between them. CDR1 and CDR2 from the germline V gene are MNHNS and SASEGT. Here the CDR3 reads CASSELQIFTDTQYF. The DNA for the CDR3 is TGTGCCAGCAGTGAACTTCAAATCTTCACAGATACGCAGTATTTT.

This clonotype rates as medium-sized. This sequence joins TRBV6-5 and TRBJ1-2, with 11 bases fitting TRBD1. The germline gives CDR1 MNHEY, CDR2 SVGAGI. V lost 4 bases to trimming and J lost 4 bases; unmatched junction nucleotides: 8. CDR3 size: 16 residues. CDR3 in amino acids: CASSSGQGVVGYGYTF. DNA of the CDR3: TGTGCCAGCAGTTCGGGACAGGGGGTCGTAGGCTATGGCTACACCTTC.

This clonotype is judged large. The CDR3 DNA is TGTGCCAGTAGTATAGGGGGGCAGGGGGCCTCAGCTGGGGCCAACGTCCTGACTTTC. Its translation is CASSIGGQGASAGANVLTF. The rearrangement uses TRBV19 and TRBJ2-6, with 8 positions matching TRBD1. V gave up 1 base and J gave up 2 bases; unmatched junction bases: 10. Germline V lookup: CDR1 LNHDA, CDR2 SQIVND (reference sequence). The CDR3 contains 19 residues.

By share, this clonotype counts as medium-sized. The rearrangement joins TRBV6-2 or TRBV6-3 to TRBJ2-1; D gene unclear. Germline V gives CDR1 MNHEY, CDR2 SVGEGT. V shed 7 bases and J shed 0 bases, with 19 bases lying between them. CDR3 size: 17 residues. In DNA form, the CDR3 reads TGTGCCAGCATCCGCGAGGTAGTCGGCAGCTCCTACAATGAGCAGTTCTTC. It specifies CASIREVVGSSYNEQFF.

This clonotype is medium-sized within its sample. The genes are TRBV24-1 and TRBJ2-2; D is possibly TRBD1 (5 bases). Germline CDR1 reads KGHDR; CDR2 reads SFDVKD. This CDR3 has 21 amino acids. The germline V and J ends were trimmed by 4 bases and 3 bases, with 29 bases remaining between them. The CDR3 DNA reads TGTGCCACCAGTGACCCCACGTCCTTCAGGCTTGGGGCTATGGACACCGGGGAGCTGTTTTTT. Protein: CATSDPTSFRLGAMDTGELFF.

This clonotype qualifies as medium-sized. J is TRBJ2-7 and V is TRBV6-5; 9 bases align to TRBD1. The CDR3 has 14 amino acids. V shed 2 bases and J 5 bases; nucleotides not matched to a gene: 4. Germline V gene data show CDR1 as MNHEY and CDR2 as SVGAGI. For the CDR3, the DNA is TGTGCCAGCAGTTACGCAACAGGGGGCAACGAGCAGTACTTC. This gives the protein CASSYATGGNEQYF.

A few counts support this clonotype. The rearrangement links TRBV14 to TRBJ1-6; D gene ambiguous. CDR3 length: 15 residues. Germline assignment: CDR1 SGHDN and CDR2 FVKESK. The V end was cut by 4 bases, the J end by 0 bases, with 7 bases between. The CDR3 sequence is CASSLKSSYNSPLHF. CDR3 bases: TGTGCCAGCAGCCTTAAAAGCTCCTATAATTCACCCCTCCACTTT.

Relative to its sample, this clonotype is large. The V gene is TRBV18, the J gene TRBJ2-2; tentatively, D is TRBD2 (6 bases). The V and J ends lost 6 bases and 3 bases respectively, with 11 bases between them. CDR3 size: 14 residues. The germline V gene has CDR1 KGHSH and CDR2 LQKENI. The CDR3 loop is CASSTRDDTGELFF. The CDR3 region has the DNA TGTGCCAGCTCCACGCGGGACGACACCGGGGAGCTGTTTTTT.

The chain joins TRBV7-2 to TRBJ1-5, with D unclear. This CDR3 comprises 13 residues. Deletions cut 1 base from V and 9 bases from J, with 10 bases between. The germline gives CDR1 SGHTA, CDR2 FQGNSA. In DNA form, the CDR3 reads TGTGCCAGCAGCTTAGTAGAACGCGGGCCCCAGCATTTT. It translates to CASSLVERGPQHF.

V and J are TRBV20-1 and TRBJ1-2; perhaps TRBD1 as D (6 bases). Germline values: CDR1 DFQATT, CDR2 SNEGSKA (reference sequence). Trimming shortened V by 0 bases and J by 7 bases, and 15 bases separated the two germline ends. The CDR3 contains 14 residues. In DNA form, the CDR3 reads TGCAGTGCTAGAGAATACAGGGAAAGTAGTGGCTACACCTTC. Amino acids: CSAREYRESSGYTF.

Sample share makes this clonotype medium-sized (0.01 to 0.1%). The chain joins TRBV27 to TRBJ2-1, with D possibly matching TRBD2 (5 bases). V was pared by 9 bases and J by 1 base, with 16 bases between. The CDR3 sequence is 15 residues long. Germline-derived CDR1 and CDR2 are MNHEY and SMNVEV (reference sequence). The CDR3 nucleotides read TGTGCCAGTTCGGGGTTGATGAGGTCCTACAATGAGCAGTTCTTC. It specifies CASSGLMRSYNEQFF.

By share, this clonotype counts as medium-sized (0.01 to 0.1%). The gene calls are TRBV6-1 and TRBJ2-3; TRBD2 aligns across 10 bases. The CDR3 contains 15 residues. V lost 7 bases to trimming and J lost 1 base; unmatched junction nucleotides: 5. The V gene's germline CDR1 is MNHNS and CDR2 SASEGT. The DNA for the CDR3 is TGTGCCAGCACCCTAGGACTAGCGGGCACAGATACGCAGTATTTT. Translation: CASTLGLAGTDTQYF.

Judged by abundance, this clonotype is medium-sized. CDR3 DNA: TGTGCCAGTAGACCTCGCGGGGGAGGAAATGAAAAACTGTTTTTT. Translating it yields CASRPRGGGNEKLFF. This chain connects TRBV19 to TRBJ1-4; possibly TRBD1 for D (5 bases). The germline CDR1 and CDR2 sequences are LNHDA and SQIVND (reference sequence). The CDR3 covers 15 residues. Trimming took 6 bases from V and 5 from J, leaving 16 bases between them.

This chain connects TRBV12-3 or TRBV12-4 to TRBJ2-7; unclear D gene. CDR3 length: 13 residues. The V end lost 8 bases, the J end lost 6 bases, and 17 bases lay between the germline ends. The CDR3 loop reads CASFSVVGVEQYF. The CDR3 bases are TGTGCCAGCTTTTCCGTCGTTGGGGTCGAGCAGTACTTC.

A few counts support this clonotype. The chain links TRBV5-6 to TRBJ1-1, with TRBD1 matching over 10 bases. Trimming removed 1 base from V and 4 bases from J; junction bases left unmatched: 13. Looked up from germline, CDR1 is SGHDT and CDR2 is YYEEEE. CDR3 length equals 18 residues. The CDR3 loop is CASSLFLTGGGFGTEAFF. CDR3 DNA sequence: TGTGCCAGCAGCTTGTTCTTGACAGGGGGCGGTTTCGGCACTGAAGCTTTCTTT. Together with reference TRBV5-6 and TRBJ1-1, the CDR3 gives the full variable domain: DAGVTQSPTHLIKTRGQQVTLRCSPKSGHDTVSWYQQALGQGPQFIFQYYEEEERQRGNFPDRFSGHQFPNYSSELNVNALLLGDSALYLCASSLFLTGGGFGTEAFFGQGTRLTVV.

This clonotype is large within its sample. The chain joins TRBV29-1 to TRBJ2-5; TRBD2 aligns across 7 bases. This CDR3 has 10 residues. Germline CDR1 reads SQVTM; CDR2 reads ANQGSEA. DNA of the CDR3: TGCGGGGGGGGATGGGAGACCCAGTACTTC. Translating gives CGGGWETQYF.

V and J are TRBV9 and TRBJ2-6, with D hard to call. Trimming shortened V by 2 bases and J by 1 base, and 13 bases separated the two germline ends. The CDR3 extends over 17 amino acids. The germline gives CDR1 SGDLS, CDR2 YYNGEE. The CDR3 here is CASSVRQATSGANVLTF. The CDR3 DNA reads as TGTGCCAGCAGCGTTCGCCAGGCGACGTCTGGGGCCAACGTCCTGACTTTC.

The rearrangement joins TRBV19 to TRBJ2-1; 15 nucleotides align to TRBD2. Germline V lookup: CDR1 LNHDA, CDR2 SQIVND (reference sequence). J was trimmed by 8 bases and V by 5 bases; bases with no gene match: 7. The CDR3 has 16 residues. CDR3 sequence reads: CASSLLGLAGGYEQFF. In DNA form, the CDR3 reads TGTGCCAGTAGTCTCCTAGGACTAGCGGGGGGGTATGAGCAGTTCTTC. Variable domain in full (rest from reference TRBV19 and TRBJ2-1): DGGITQSPKYLFRKEGQNVTLSCEQNLNHDAMYWYRQDPGQGLRLIYYSQIVNDFQKGDIAEGYSVSREKKESFPLTVTSAQKNPTAFYLCASSLLGLAGGYEQFFGPGTRLTVL.

The V call is TRBV11-2, the J call TRBJ2-1; 11 nucleotides agree with TRBD2. The CDR3 is 16 amino acids. V gave up 5 bases and J gave up 4 bases; unmatched junction bases: 7. Per germline, CDR1 SGHAT and CDR2 FQNNGV. The CDR3 region is CASSTTGTSGYNEQFF. The CDR3 DNA sequence: TGTGCCAGCAGCACAACCGGGACTAGCGGATACAATGAGCAGTTCTTC.

This clonotype counts as medium-sized. J is TRBJ2-3 and V is TRBV6-2 or TRBV6-3; no clear D. The CDR3 spans 12 residues. V shed 2 bases and J shed 6 bases, with 6 bases lying between them. Germline CDR1 and CDR2: MNHEY and SVGEGT. The CDR3 nucleotides are TGTGCCAGCAGTTACAGAAGGGATACGCAGTATTTT. Translation gives CASSYRRDTQYF.